This passage covers 18 T cell receptor beta chains from one sample sequenced in a study of blood T cell repertoires in COVID-19. Clones were read by immunoSEQ multiplex PCR, and TCRdb kept only the in-frame ones, dropping some. The sample lists 400,000 to 500,000 clones; 85% to 90% were seen once. The sequenced material came from PBMCs or T cells enriched from blood (not recorded which). The receptors come from a woman aged 40 to 55 who had recovered from COVID-19.

The sample holds one count of this clone. V gene TRBV14 combines with J gene TRBJ1-1; the D is unclear. The CDR3 is 13 amino acids. V was shortened by 2 bases and J by 0 bases, with 4 bases between the two germline ends. CDR1 SGHDN and CDR2 FVKESK come from the germline V gene. As DNA, the CDR3 is TGTGCCAGCAGCCAACAGATGAACACTGAAGCTTTCTTT. It encodes CASSQQMNTEAFF.

This chain connects TRBV6-5 to TRBJ2-2; D is perhaps TRBD2 (6 bases). CDR1 is MNHEY, CDR2 SVGAGI, per germline. With 5 bases removed from V and 6 bases from J, the gap between germline ends came to 13 bases. The CDR3 consists of 14 residues. CDR3 in amino acids: CASSPGDSPGELFF. CDR3 DNA sequence: TGTGCCAGCAGTCCCGGGGACTCCCCCGGGGAGCTGTTTTTT.

J is TRBJ2-3 and V is TRBV27; tentatively, D is TRBD1 (5 bases). The CDR3 sequence is 13 residues long. Germline V gene lookup returns CDR1 MNHEY and CDR2 SMNVEV (reference sequence). V lost 4 bases and J 4 bases, leaving 9 bases between the germline ends. For the CDR3, the DNA is TGTGCCAGCAGTTATCAGGGATCAGATACGCAGTATTTT. Its translation is CASSYQGSDTQYF.

This clone showed up just a few times. J is TRBJ2-2 and V is TRBV30; 7 bases match TRBD2. The CDR3 has 15 amino acids. V was pared by 5 bases and J by 5 bases, with 11 bases of the junction left unmatched. The germline V gene encodes CDR1 GTSNPN and CDR2 SVGIG (reference sequence). CDR3 region: CAWEKGGSGTGELFF. The CDR3 DNA reads TGTGCCTGGGAGAAGGGCGGGAGTGGGACCGGGGAGCTGTTTTTT.

V and J are TRBV7-6 and TRBJ2-3, with D possibly TRBD1 on 5 matching bases. V was shortened by 5 bases and J by 1 base, with 7 bases between the two germline ends. CDR3 length equals 13 residues. Germline loops: CDR1 SGHVS, CDR2 FNYEAQ. Here the CDR3 reads CASSPQGTDTQYF. CDR3 bases: TGTGCCAGCAGCCCACAGGGCACAGATACGCAGTATTTT.

The chain has TRBV12-3 or TRBV12-4 and TRBJ1-2; D may be TRBD1 (5 bases). The V end lost 6 bases, the J end lost 2 bases, and 10 bases lay between the germline ends. This CDR3 has 13 amino acids. CDR3 residues: CASRVTENYGYTF. CDR3 nucleotide sequence: TGTGCCAGCAGGGTGACAGAGAACTATGGCTACACCTTC.

The chain recombines TRBV7-2 with TRBJ2-3, with 7 bases that match TRBD2. Looked up from germline, CDR1 is SGHTA and CDR2 is FQGNSA. The CDR3 covers 14 residues. Germline trimming cut 5 bases from V and 4 bases from J; bases unmatched to any gene: 6. For the CDR3, the DNA is TGTGCCAGCAGCCATGGACTAGTAGCAGATACGCAGTATTTT. It codes for CASSHGLVADTQYF.

This chain connects TRBV12-3 or TRBV12-4 to TRBJ1-1; maybe TRBD1 (6 bases). V lost 9 bases, J lost 5 bases, and 16 bases lay in between. The CDR3 totals 13 residues. The DNA for the CDR3 is TGTGCCAGTTCTGTCGAACAGGGTACTGAAGCTTTCTTT. Translated: CASSVEQGTEAFF.

Comments on this clone: This same CDR3 is encoded by further DNA sequences in the sample. This rearrangement joins TRBV18 to TRBJ2-7, with unresolved D. Germline V lookup: CDR1 KGHSH, CDR2 LQKENI. Trimming removed 3 bases from V and 3 bases from J, with 3 bases in between. CDR3 length: 11 residues. CDR3 sequence (DNA): TGTGCCAGCTCACCTAACTACGAGCAGTACTTC. This codes for CASSPNYEQYF.

The rearrangement links TRBV3-1 (or the pseudogene TRBV3-2) to TRBJ2-3; 10 bases are shared with TRBD1. J was trimmed by 6 bases and V by 2 bases; bases with no gene match: 20. The CDR3 loop spans 20 amino acids. Germline assignment: CDR1 LGHDT and CDR2 YNNKEL (reference sequence). CDR3 nucleotides: TGTGCCAGCAGCCAACCCCGGGACAGGGGATGTCAAGCACAGATCGATACGCAGTATTTT. This translates into CASSQPRDRGCQAQIDTQYF.

The chain has TRBV7-9 and TRBJ2-1, with no clear D. CDR1 SEHNR and CDR2 FQNEAQ come from the germline V gene (reference sequence). Trimming shortened V by 0 bases and J by 5 bases, and 11 bases separated the two germline ends. This CDR3 has 15 amino acids. The CDR3 DNA sequence: TGTGCCAGCAGCTTAGCGTGGCAGGTTAACAATGAGCAGTTCTTC. Translation: CASSLAWQVNNEQFF.

This chain connects TRBV27 to TRBJ2-1; TRBD2 matches at 13 bases. The germline V gene has CDR1 MNHEY and CDR2 SMNVEV (reference sequence). The V and J ends lost 10 bases and 10 bases, in that order; junction bases with no gene match: 10. The CDR3 totals 14 residues. CDR3 sequence: CATRPGLAGREQFF. The CDR3 DNA reads as TGTGCCACCAGGCCGGGACTAGCGGGACGAGAGCAGTTCTTC.

This clone was counted a single time. This sequence joins TRBV19 and TRBJ1-2; D is perhaps TRBD1 (6 bases). V lost 6 bases and J 4 bases, leaving 12 bases between the germline ends. The CDR3 extends over 13 amino acids. CDR1 is LNHDA, CDR2 SQIVND, per germline (reference sequence). The CDR3 loop is CASRTGTLYGYTF. The CDR3 coding sequence is TGTGCCAGTAGAACCGGGACACTCTATGGCTACACCTTC.

The chain couples TRBV11-3 to TRBJ2-1; a weak D match, TRBD1 (6 bases). This CDR3 comprises 15 residues. From germline, CDR1 is SGHNT and CDR2 YENEEA. Deletions cut 1 base from V and 5 bases from J, with 12 bases between. Here the CDR3 DNA reads TGTGCCAGCAGCTTAGGTACAGGGACCGACAATGAGCAGTTCTTC. It specifies CASSLGTGTDNEQFF.

The chain recombines TRBV5-4 with TRBJ2-5; D gene unclear. Germline V CDR1 and CDR2: SGHNT, YYREEE (reference sequence). The CDR3 has 15 residues. V lost 4 bases and J 2 bases, leaving 15 bases between the germline ends. This chain's CDR3 is CASSPTTNGQETQYF. The DNA for the CDR3 is TGTGCCAGCAGCCCAACTACGAACGGACAAGAGACCCAGTACTTC.

Regarding this clone: The junction shows a germline mismatch at one end, possibly a read error. The chain carries TRBV9 and TRBJ2-2, with 8 nucleotides matching TRBD1. The CDR3 runs to 16 residues. Germline assignment: CDR1 SGDLS and CDR2 YYNGEE. CDR3 bases: TGTGCCAGCAGCGCGTTCCAGGGGGCGAAGACCGGGGAGCTGTTTTTT. This gives the protein CASSAFQGAKTGELFF.

The chain carries TRBV15 and TRBJ1-5, with 9 bases that match TRBD1. J lost 7 bases, V lost 1 base, and 5 bases had no gene match. Looked up from germline, CDR1 is LNHNV and CDR2 is YYDKDF (reference sequence). The CDR3 contains 15 residues. The CDR3 nucleotides read TGTGCCACCAGCAGAGGGGGACAGGGTGGACAGCCCCAGCATTTT. It translates to CATSRGGQGGQPQHF.

The chain recombines TRBV7-9 with TRBJ1-1; weak D call: TRBD1 (5 bases). The CDR3 loop spans 15 amino acids. The V gene lost 3 bases and the J gene lost 1 base, with 12 bases spanning the gap. Germline CDR1 and CDR2: SEHNR and FQNEAQ (reference sequence). DNA of the CDR3: TGTGCCAGCAGCTTCGACAGACAAGCGAACACTGAAGCTTTCTTT. It specifies CASSFDRQANTEAFF.